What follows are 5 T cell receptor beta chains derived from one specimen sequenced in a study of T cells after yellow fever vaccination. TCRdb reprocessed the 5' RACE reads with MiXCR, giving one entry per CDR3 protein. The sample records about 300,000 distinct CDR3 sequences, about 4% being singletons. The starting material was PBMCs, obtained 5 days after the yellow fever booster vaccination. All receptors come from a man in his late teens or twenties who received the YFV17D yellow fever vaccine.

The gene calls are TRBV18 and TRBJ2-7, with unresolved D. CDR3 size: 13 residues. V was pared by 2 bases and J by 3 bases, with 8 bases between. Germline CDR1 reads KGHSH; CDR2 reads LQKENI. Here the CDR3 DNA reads TGTGCCAGCTCACCATATCTCAACTACGAGCAGTACTTC. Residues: CASSPYLNYEQYF.

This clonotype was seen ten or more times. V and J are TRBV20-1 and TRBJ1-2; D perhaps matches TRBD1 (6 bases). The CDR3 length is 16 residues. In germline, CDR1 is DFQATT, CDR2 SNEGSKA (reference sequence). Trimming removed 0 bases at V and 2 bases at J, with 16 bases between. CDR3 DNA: TGCAGTGCTAGAGACTGGTGGGGGCTTCTAAACTATGGCTACACCTTC. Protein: CSARDWWGLLNYGYTF.

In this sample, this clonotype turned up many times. CDR3 in DNA: TGCGCCAGCAGCCCCGCAGGGCTATACGAGCAGTACTTC. Protein sequence: CASSPAGLYEQYF. The chain has TRBV5-1 and TRBJ2-7; D is perhaps TRBD1 (5 bases). This CDR3 is built from 13 residues. Germline V gene data show CDR1 as SGHRS and CDR2 as YFSETQ. Trimming left V 4 bases short and J 4 bases short, with 12 bases between.

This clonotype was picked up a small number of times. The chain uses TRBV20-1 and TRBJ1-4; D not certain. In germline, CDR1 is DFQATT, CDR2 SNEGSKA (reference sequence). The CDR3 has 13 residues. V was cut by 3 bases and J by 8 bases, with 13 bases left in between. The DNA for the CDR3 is TGCAGTGCTAGCTCCGCAGGTTCCGAAAAACTGTTTTTT. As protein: CSASSAGSEKLFF.

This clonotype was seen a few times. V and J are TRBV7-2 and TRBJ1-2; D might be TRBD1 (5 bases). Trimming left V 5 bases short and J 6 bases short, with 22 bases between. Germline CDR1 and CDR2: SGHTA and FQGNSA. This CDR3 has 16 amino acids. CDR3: CASSPLLWGGVNGYTF. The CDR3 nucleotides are TGTGCCAGCAGCCCACTACTCTGGGGGGGGGTCAATGGCTACACCTTC.